This TCR beta chain was captured by sequencing in a study of PD-1 blockade in classical Hodgkin lymphoma. Study at large: Treatment was intravenous nivolumab, 3 mg/kg every 2 weeks, until progression.

This CDR3 is 17 amino acids long. Germline V lookup: CDR1 SNHLY, CDR2 FYNNEI. V lost 4 bases, J lost 2 bases, and 13 bases stayed unmatched. Brentuximab vedotin exposure varied among the patients, all of whom had relapsed after autologous stem cell transplantation. Study-wide points: By C4D1, CD4+ diversity increased significantly, especially in complete responders.

This clone turned up a few times. Its antigen is not identified. TCRdb's copy holds only in-frame clones and misses some; the assay was immunoSEQ multiplex PCR. The sample gives around 20,000 clones, 86% of which show up once; around 13% is in the top ten. The material sequenced was peripheral blood mononuclear cells (PBMCs), taken before the second cycle of nivolumab. The TCR sequence derives from a human donor with classical Hodgkin lymphoma. V and J are TRBV2 and TRBJ2-5, with 7 bases identical to TRBD1. The CDR3 sequence: CASSGATGTATQETQYF. The CDR3 nucleotides read TGTGCCAGCAGTGGGGCGACCGGGACAGCGACACAAGAGACCCAGTACTTC.